This entry is about one T cell receptor (beta chain). Its target is not known. The germline gives CDR1 SGHTS, CDR2 YDEGEE. The CDR3 is 18 amino acids. The V segment lost 4 bases and the J segment 2 bases; nucleotides outside the gene matches: 14. The sample comes from a study of cytomegalovirus exposure and HLA in healthy donors. Turning to the study itself: One earlier analysis, a look at 150 million to 200 million T cells, found around 110 million unique TCR beta sequences.

The PCR employed 60 Vbeta primers together with 13 Jbeta primers. The data were produced by immunoSEQ multiplex PCR, yet TCRdb's version contains in-frame clones alone and is incomplete. The ten top clones account for roughly 3%, within a sample of 90,000 to 100,000 clones. Findings and limits, study-wide: In terms of immune exposure information, only CMV serostatus was available.

Material: PBMCs. This TCR derives from a woman between 25 and 40 years old in good health and CMV-seronegative. This rearrangement joins TRBV5-8 to TRBJ2-7; TRBD1 matches at 11 bases. DNA for the CDR3: TGTGCCAGCAGCCCCGACGGGACAGGGGGACGGGGGACCTACGAGCAGTACTTC. Translating gives CASSPDGTGGRGTYEQYF.